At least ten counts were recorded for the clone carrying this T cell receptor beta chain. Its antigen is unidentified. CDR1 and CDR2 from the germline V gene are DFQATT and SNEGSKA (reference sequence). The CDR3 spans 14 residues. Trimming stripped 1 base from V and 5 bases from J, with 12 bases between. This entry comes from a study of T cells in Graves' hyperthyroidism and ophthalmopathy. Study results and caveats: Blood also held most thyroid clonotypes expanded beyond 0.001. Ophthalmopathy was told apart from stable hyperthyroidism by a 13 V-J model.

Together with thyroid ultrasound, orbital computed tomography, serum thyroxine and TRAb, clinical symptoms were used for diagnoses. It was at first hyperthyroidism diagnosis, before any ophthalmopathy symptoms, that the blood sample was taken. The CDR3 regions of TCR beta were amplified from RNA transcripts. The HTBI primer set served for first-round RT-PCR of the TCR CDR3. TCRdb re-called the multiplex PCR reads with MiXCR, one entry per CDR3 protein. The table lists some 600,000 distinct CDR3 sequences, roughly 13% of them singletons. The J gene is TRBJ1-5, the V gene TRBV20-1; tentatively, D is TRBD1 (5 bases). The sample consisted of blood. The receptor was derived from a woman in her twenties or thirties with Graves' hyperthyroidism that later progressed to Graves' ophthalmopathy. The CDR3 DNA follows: TGCAGTGCTAGAGCGCCGGGACTTCATCAGCCCCAGCATTTT. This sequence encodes CSARAPGLHQPQHF.